The source of this TCR beta chain is a study of blood T cell repertoires in COVID-19. Study details: The United States, Italy and Spain were the sources of the acute and convalescent COVID-19 samples.

Authors' analysis steps: Reference gene primer amplification in the assay estimated nucleated cell counts. Profiled with immunoSEQ multiplex PCR; TCRdb holds only in-frame clones, not every one. Clone size and V and J calls were adopted from that table, with D and trimming inferred from the DNA. The sample records over 30,000 clones, less than 95% being singletons. Germline CDR1 is MNHEY and CDR2 is SMNVEV (reference sequence). The CDR3 is 15 amino acids. V lost 5 bases, J lost 2 bases, and 12 bases lay in between. This receptor was taken from a man aged 80 or over with acute or convalescent COVID-19. The chain recombines TRBV27 with TRBJ1-4; no definite D call. Sequences were obtained from peripheral blood. Here the CDR3 reads CASSTWGATNEKLFF. The DNA for the CDR3 is TGTGCCAGCAGTACCTGGGGAGCGACTAATGAAAAACTGTTTTTT.